The sample holds many counts of the clone carrying this T cell receptor beta chain. Its cognate antigen is unknown. This specimen belongs to a study of human T cells and chemical hapten exposure. Study-level information: Per-sample TCR yield variation was attributed mainly to small pooled library volume differences. Study-level points and caveats: While controls formed fewer of them, expanded TCRs formed significantly more large CDR3 similarity clusters.

During construction of the library, unique molecular identifiers were attached to individual cDNA molecules for quantitative, reproducible TCR counting. In TCRdb, the RACE reads were re-called with MiXCR into one record per CDR3 protein. The sample holds about 270,000 distinct CDR3 sequences, roughly 8% seen once. Time point noted: pre-sensitization, week 0. Treatment of the sample: therapeutic diphenylcyclopropenone sensitization with weekly scalp DPC. The germline V gene has CDR1 SGDLS and CDR2 YYNGEE. There are 16 residues in the CDR3. Trimming left V 0 bases short and J 3 bases short, with 12 bases between.

The rearrangement joins TRBV9 to TRBJ2-2, with D maybe TRBD1 (6 bases). This material consisted of whole blood, taken in connection with sensitization to the hapten diphenylcyclopropenone (DPC). This clonotype was sampled from a man aged 18 to 29 with alopecia areata. Some clones in this sample may be carry-over from other donors' samples. The DNA of the CDR3 is TGTGCCAGCAGCGTAGGAGGGGGACCTGACACCGGGGAGCTGTTTTTT. Protein: CASSVGGGPDTGELFF.